Each of the 24 T cell receptor beta chains below was sequenced from the same sample in a study (dated by TCRdb to between 2014 and 2017). Libraries were constructed by 5' RACE. Sequencing was performed on an Illumina MiSeq. TCRdb handled the public reads itself, with Q25 trimming in fastp and clone calling in MiXCR, and kept productive beta chains. Records with the same CDR3 protein are collapsed into one entry carrying the most frequent genes and DNA. In this sample the table shows about 9,000 distinct CDR3 sequences, 40% to 50% of which occur a single time. The top ten constitute about 2.7% of the sample. CD4+CD25+CD127-/low cells were isolated as Tregs. Sequencing used Tregs sorted from a lymph node. Every receptor here comes from a female donor with breast cancer.

This chain uses TRBV5-6 with TRBJ2-1; no reliable D call. This CDR3 contains 12 residues. Germline assignment: CDR1 SGHDT and CDR2 YYEEEE. Trimming shortened V by 4 bases and J by 6 bases, and 8 bases separated the two germline ends. The CDR3 region is CASSVASNEQFF. The CDR3 nucleotides are TGTGCCAGCAGCGTAGCATCCAATGAGCAGTTCTTC.

The gene calls are TRBV4-1 and TRBJ1-2; 7 bases are shared with TRBD1. The CDR3 runs to 16 residues. Germline trimming cut 0 bases from V and 4 bases from J; bases unmatched to any gene: 8. Germline V gene lookup returns CDR1 MGHRA and CDR2 YSYEKL. The CDR3 nucleotides read TGCGCCAGCAGCCAAGATGGGGGGACAGTCCTCTATGGCTACACCTTC. It codes for CASSQDGGTVLYGYTF.

This clonotype has more than one count but fewer than ten. V usage is TRBV6-6 and J usage is TRBJ1-1; no firm D call. CDR1 is MNHNY, CDR2 SVGAGI, per germline (reference sequence). V was trimmed by 7 bases and J by 3 bases, leaving 12 bases between them. CDR3 length equals 13 residues. The CDR3 loop is CASTYGQYTEAFF. CDR3 nucleotides: TGTGCCAGCACGTACGGTCAGTACACTGAAGCTTTCTTT.

V is TRBV3-1 and J is TRBJ2-7, with 7 bases that match TRBD2. J gave up 3 bases and V 5 bases, and 13 bases lay outside the gene matches. Germline values: CDR1 LGHDT, CDR2 YNNKEL (reference sequence). This CDR3 contains 16 residues. CDR3 nucleotides: TGTGCCAGCAGCGGGAGGGATCGGGAGAACAACTACGAGCAGTACTTC. Amino acids: CASSGRDRENNYEQYF.

This clonotype has a handful of counts. The chain recombines TRBV29-1 with TRBJ2-2; maybe TRBD1 (5 bases). Germline CDR1 is SQVTM and CDR2 is ANQGSEA. The CDR3 consists of 12 residues. Trimming took off 3 bases at V and 5 bases at J, with 7 bases between the two ends. CDR3 region: CSVEAGTGELFF. In DNA, the CDR3 is TGCAGCGTTGAGGCAGGGACCGGGGAGCTGTTTTTT.

The rearrangement links TRBV12-3 or TRBV12-4 to TRBJ2-7; the match to TRBD1 covers 10 bases. J gave up 6 bases and V 4 bases, and 6 bases lay outside the gene matches. The CDR3 is made up of 14 amino acids. CDR3 region: CASSSGTGVSEQYF. CDR3 DNA: TGTGCCAGCAGTTCCGGGACAGGGGTCTCCGAGCAGTACTTC.

This clonotype was detected only a few times. The CDR3 sequence is CASSLRGVNNEQFF. The DNA of the CDR3 is TGTGCCAGCAGTTTGAGGGGGGTGAACAATGAGCAGTTCTTC. J is TRBJ2-1 and V is TRBV27; D possibly matches TRBD1 or TRBD2 (6 bases each). CDR1 MNHEY and CDR2 SMNVEV come from the germline V gene (reference sequence). The CDR3 has 14 residues. V shed 3 bases and J shed 5 bases, with 11 bases lying between them.

This clonotype was counted only a few times. The J gene is TRBJ2-1, the V gene TRBV5-6; tentatively, D is TRBD2 (8 bases). Germline values: CDR1 SGHDT, CDR2 YYEEEE. V gave up 4 bases and J gave up 3 bases, with 17 bases separating them. There are 16 residues in the CDR3. CDR3 DNA: TGTGCCAGCAGCCCGGGGGGGACAGCTATCTACAATGAGCAGTTCTTC. It is translated as CASSPGGTAIYNEQFF. Based on the CDR3 plus reference TRBV5-6 and TRBJ2-1, the full variable domain is DAGVTQSPTHLIKTRGQQVTLRCSPKSGHDTVSWYQQALGQGPQFIFQYYEEEERQRGNFPDRFSGHQFPNYSSELNVNALLLGDSALYLCASSPGGTAIYNEQFFGPGTRLTVL.

This clonotype occurred a few times. This chain uses TRBV7-8 with TRBJ2-7, with 8 bases matching TRBD2. Germline V gene sequence: CDR1 SGHVS, CDR2 FQNEAQ. This CDR3 comprises 14 residues. Losses at the gene ends were 1 base for V and 6 bases for J; bases not matched to a gene: 5. The chain's CDR3 is CASSLGGRIAEQYF. The CDR3 DNA reads as TGTGCCAGCAGCTTAGGCGGGAGGATAGCCGAGCAGTACTTC.

Notes on this clonotype: At one of its ends the junction is not consistent with the germline gene, which may arise from a read error. The rearrangement uses TRBV10-3 and TRBJ2-3, with 7 bases fitting TRBD2. The CDR3 has 15 amino acids. CDR1 and CDR2 (germline): ENHRY, SYGVKD. The CDR3, as DNA: TGTGCCACCAGCACGACTAGCCCAGGCACAGATACGAAGTATTTT. It encodes CATSTTSPGTDTKYF.

The chain couples TRBV6-5 to TRBJ1-2; D is ambiguous. In germline, CDR1 is MNHEY, CDR2 SVGAGI. V was pared by 3 bases and J by 6 bases, with 14 bases between. The CDR3 spans 14 residues. CDR3 sequence reads: CASSYSASPHGYTF. In DNA, the CDR3 is TGTGCCAGCAGTTATTCGGCCAGCCCCCATGGCTACACCTTC.

This rearrangement joins TRBV20-1 to TRBJ2-4, with a weak D call TRBD2 (5 bases). CDR1 is DFQATT, CDR2 SNEGSKA, per germline (reference sequence). This CDR3 comprises 17 residues. Trimming stripped 2 bases from V and 1 base from J, with 18 bases between. In nucleotides, the CDR3 is TGCAGTGCTAGATCCCGACTGGACTCGGTGGCCAAAAACATTCAGTACTTC. As protein: CSARSRLDSVAKNIQYF.

The V gene is TRBV7-9, the J gene TRBJ2-7; D is ambiguous. This CDR3 has 15 residues. Germline V gene data show CDR1 as SEHNR and CDR2 as FQNEAQ (reference sequence). Trimming stripped 5 bases from V and 6 bases from J, with 20 bases between. The DNA of the CDR3 is TGTGCCAGCAGCCGGGCGGACGCCGGTAGAGGCGAGCAGTACTTC. This gives the protein CASSRADAGRGEQYF.

Sample share makes this clonotype medium-sized. The chain employs TRBV6-5 and TRBJ1-5; D possibly corresponds to TRBD1 (6 bases). CDR1 and CDR2 (germline): MNHEY, SVGAGI. Trimming left V 0 bases short and J 2 bases short, with 14 bases between. The CDR3 sequence is 17 residues long. CDR3: CASSYSGAPGGNQPQHF. CDR3 coding DNA: TGTGCCAGCAGTTACTCGGGGGCACCTGGGGGCAATCAGCCCCAGCATTTT.

The rearrangement links TRBV5-1 to TRBJ2-4; 10 bases are shared with TRBD1. Trimming removed 2 bases from V and 1 base from J; junction bases left unmatched: 3. Germline values: CDR1 SGHRS, CDR2 YFSETQ. The CDR3 runs to 16 residues. CDR3 in amino acids: CASSLGQGVAKNIQYF. The CDR3 bases are TGCGCCAGCAGCTTAGGACAGGGGGTTGCCAAAAACATTCAGTACTTC.

This chain connects TRBV4-2 to TRBJ2-5, with D tentatively TRBD1 (6 bases). The CDR3 length is 15 residues. V was pared by 0 bases and J by 5 bases, with 13 bases between. Germline V gene sequence: CDR1 LGHNA, CDR2 YNFKEQ. The CDR3 bases are TGTGCCAGCAGCCAAGAAGCAGGGGCGTACGAGACCCAGTACTTC. This translates into CASSQEAGAYETQYF.

This chain joins TRBV5-1 and TRBJ2-7; a possible D gene is TRBD1 (7 bases). This CDR3 has 13 residues. CDR1 is SGHRS, CDR2 YFSETQ, per germline. V was clipped by 6 bases and J by 3 bases, with 13 bases between them. Written as DNA, the CDR3 is TGCGCCAGCACCACGGGGGACAGCTACGAGCAGTACTTC. Translated, it gives CASTTGDSYEQYF.

In its sample, this clonotype was seen a few times. This chain uses TRBV4-1 with TRBJ2-7, with D perhaps being TRBD1 or TRBD2 (5 bases each). Trimming shortened V by 4 bases and J by 0 bases, and 10 bases separated the two germline ends. The germline gives CDR1 MGHRA, CDR2 YSYEKL. The CDR3 covers 14 residues. The CDR3 sequence: CASSLGESSYEQYF. CDR3 bases: TGCGCCAGCAGCCTAGGGGAGAGCTCCTACGAGCAGTACTTC.

The table lists this clonotype with a few counts. DNA for the CDR3: TGCGCCAGCAGCACGAACAGGGAAAACAATGAGCAGTTCTTC. Its protein is CASSTNRENNEQFF. The chain employs TRBV5-1 and TRBJ2-1; perhaps TRBD1 as D (6 bases). The CDR3 extends over 14 amino acids. V dropped 4 bases and J dropped 5 bases, with 13 bases sitting between them. Germline V lookup: CDR1 SGHRS, CDR2 YFSETQ.

The gene calls are TRBV15 and TRBJ2-5; D uncertain. V was trimmed by 0 bases and J by 4 bases, leaving 9 bases between them. This CDR3 is built from 14 residues. Per the germline V gene, CDR1 is LNHNV and CDR2 is YYDKDF (reference sequence). The CDR3 loop reads CATSREAMVETQYF. As DNA, the CDR3 is TGTGCCACCAGCAGAGAAGCAATGGTAGAGACCCAGTACTTC.

Concerning this clonotype itself: The CDR3 does not end in the conserved phenylalanine or tryptophan, so this is likely a read error. The V gene is TRBV7-8, the J gene TRBJ1-1; tentatively, D is TRBD1 (6 bases). Germline V gene data show CDR1 as SGHVS and CDR2 as FQNEAQ. CDR3 length equals 13 residues. V was clipped by 3 bases and J by 6 bases, with 11 bases between them. The CDR3 loop is CASSFGGLAEAFV. CDR3 nucleotide sequence: TGTGCCAGCAGCTTTGGGGGCTTAGCTGAAGCTTTCGTT.

This clonotype was seen more than once but under ten times. The chain uses TRBV6-1 and TRBJ2-2; D possibly corresponds to TRBD1 (6 bases). The CDR3 has 15 residues. Germline CDR1 MNHNS, CDR2 SASEGT. V lost 4 bases and J lost 3, with 12 bases in between. The CDR3 loop reads CASSVMTGDTGELFF. The CDR3 nucleotides are TGTGCCAGCAGTGTGATGACAGGAGACACCGGGGAGCTGTTTTTT.

This clonotype was recorded a few times. CDR3: CASSGDRARNEQFF. The CDR3 DNA reads as TGTGCCAGCAGCGGGGACAGGGCCCGAAATGAGCAGTTCTTC. This sequence joins TRBV11-3 and TRBJ2-1, with TRBD1 identical over 9 bases. The germline CDR1 and CDR2 sequences are SGHNT and YENEEA. The V segment lost 5 bases and the J segment 7 bases; nucleotides outside the gene matches: 6. This CDR3 spans 14 amino acids.

The V and J genes are TRBV7-3 and TRBJ2-5; 8 bases fit TRBD2. Germline assignment: CDR1 SGHTA and CDR2 FQGTGA. CDR3 length equals 14 residues. Trimming removed 2 bases from V and 5 bases from J; junction bases left unmatched: 4. CDR3: CASSLWPGGETQYF. CDR3 sequence (DNA): TGTGCCAGCAGCTTATGGCCGGGAGGGGAGACCCAGTACTTC.